Below, 20 T cell receptor beta chains from the same sample are listed, as sequenced in a study of post-analysis software for immune sequencing data. Sequencing libraries made from TCR beta cDNA carried unique molecular identifiers. TCRdb used MiXCR to reprocess the PCR reads, holding one entry per CDR3 protein. The sample includes about 430,000 distinct CDR3 sequences, over 30% seen only once; the top ten take under 9%. The antigens these receptors bind are not known. Findings and limits, study-wide: Patients had higher frequencies than controls of about five TRBV segments, including TRBV5-6, TRBV5-1 and TRBV20-1.

The specimen sequenced was blood. The source of these receptors is a girl aged 2 to 10 with multiple sclerosis.

The chain couples TRBV11-2 to TRBJ2-3; D not resolved. The V and J ends lost 4 bases and 3 bases respectively, with 5 bases between them. The germline V gene has CDR1 SGHAT and CDR2 FQNNGV. The CDR3 totals 12 residues. The DNA of the CDR3 is TGTGCCAGCAGCTATGCGACAGATACGCAGTATTTT. This translates into CASSYATDTQYF. The complete variable domain, with remaining parts taken from reference TRBV11-2 and TRBJ2-3, reads EAGVAQSPRYKIIEKRQSVAFWCNPISGHATLYWYQQILGQGPKLLIQFQNNGVVDDSQLPKDRFSAERLKGVDSTLKIQPAKLEDSAVYLCASSYATDTQYFGPGTRLTVL.

As to this clonotype: The junction does not match germline at one end; this may be a read error. The J gene is TRBJ2-5, the V gene TRBV4-3, with 9 bases fitting TRBD1. Germline V gives CDR1 LGHNA, CDR2 YSLEER. The CDR3 has 14 residues. The CDR3 nucleotides read TGCGCCAGCAGCCAAGGACAGGGGGAAGAGGCCCAGTACTTC. Its protein is CASSQGQGEEAQYF.

This clonotype turned up a few times. V is TRBV11-2 and J is TRBJ2-1, with a possible D match to TRBD1 (5 bases). CDR1 and CDR2 from the germline V gene are SGHAT and FQNNGV. The CDR3 sequence is 14 residues long. Trimming removed 0 bases at V and 6 bases at J, with 9 bases between. The CDR3 region is CASSLEQDFNEQFF. The DNA for the CDR3 is TGTGCCAGCAGCTTAGAACAGGATTTCAATGAGCAGTTCTTC.

This clonotype was detected a few times. The DNA is omitted, as the CDR3 cannot be located on it reliably, and the CDR3 follows TCRdb's listing. The rearrangement links TRBV6-5 to TRBJ2-3; TRBD2, the D gene given by the table, was not confirmed from the DNA. Looked up from germline, CDR1 is MNHEY and CDR2 is SVGAGI. The CDR3 length is 19 residues, termini included. CDR3 loop: CASSSSRLAGGGHSDTQYF.

In this sample, this clonotype turned up a few times. The J gene is TRBJ2-6, the V gene TRBV27, with 9 nucleotides matching TRBD1. Germline CDR1 MNHEY, CDR2 SMNVEV (reference sequence). V was pared by 1 base and J by 0 bases, with 4 bases of the junction left unmatched. This CDR3 is built from 18 residues. DNA of the CDR3: TGTGCCAGCAGTTTATGGGGGGACAGGGACTCTGGGGCCAACGTCCTGACTTTC. Residues: CASSLWGDRDSGANVLTF.

This chain connects TRBV4-3 to TRBJ2-3; no reliable D call. The germline V and J ends were trimmed by 0 bases and 11 bases, with 15 bases remaining between them. CDR1 LGHNA and CDR2 YSLEER come from the germline V gene. The length of the CDR3 is 14 residues. DNA for the CDR3: TGCGCCAGCAGCCAAGATTTCCAGACGTGGAGGCAGTATTTT. Residues: CASSQDFQTWRQYF.

This clonotype was seen a handful of times. This rearrangement joins TRBV5-5 to TRBJ2-4; the D gene could be TRBD1 or TRBD2 (6 bases each). V was shortened by 5 bases and J by 2 bases, with 20 bases between the two germline ends. The CDR3 is 17 amino acids. Germline CDR1 SGHKS, CDR2 YYEKEE (reference sequence). The CDR3 DNA is TGTGCCAGCAGTAAGGTCGGGGGCTCCGCGTCCAAAAACATTCAGTACTTC. Translation gives CASSKVGGSASKNIQYF.

The count of this clonotype is one. This sequence joins TRBV4-1 and TRBJ2-7; possible D gene TRBD1, 5 bases. The CDR3 loop spans 14 amino acids. Per germline, CDR1 MGHRA and CDR2 YSYEKL. Trimming took off 1 base at V and 5 bases at J, with 12 bases between the two ends. The CDR3 DNA reads as TGCGCCAGCAGCCAAGTCTCAGGGTTGAACGAGCAGTACTTC. This codes for CASSQVSGLNEQYF.

A few counts support this clonotype. CDR3: CASSPTGRAEQFF. The CDR3 DNA sequence: TGCGCCAGCAGCCCGACAGGGCGGGCTGAGCAGTTCTTC. This sequence joins TRBV5-1 and TRBJ2-1; 7 bases are a match to TRBD1. The germline CDR1 and CDR2 sequences are SGHRS and YFSETQ. The CDR3 is 13 amino acids. V was pared by 4 bases and J by 9 bases, with 7 bases of the junction left unmatched. The full variable domain, completed using reference TRBV5-1 and TRBJ2-1, is KAGVTQTPRYLIKTRGQQVTLSCSPISGHRSVSWYQQTPGQGLQFLFEYFSETQRNKGNFPGRFSGRQFSNSRSEMNVSTLELGDSALYLCASSPTGRAEQFFGPGTRLTVL.

This chain connects TRBV20-1 to TRBJ2-3; D is ambiguous. The CDR3 runs to 16 residues. Germline lookup yields CDR1 DFQATT and CDR2 SNEGSKA (reference sequence). Trimming shortened V by 5 bases and J by 1 base, and 19 bases separated the two germline ends. CDR3 bases: TGCAGTGCTCCTTCCGGTCTAGGACGAGGCACAGATACGCAGTATTTT. Protein sequence: CSAPSGLGRGTDTQYF.

The V and J genes are TRBV29-1 and TRBJ2-7; 7 positions match TRBD2. The CDR3 is 14 amino acids. Trimming cost V 0 bases and J 3 bases; bases outside gene matches: 5. Per germline, CDR1 SQVTM and CDR2 ANQGSEA. The CDR3 bases are TGCAGCGTTGAAGATCCATCTAGCGGCTACGAGCAGTACTTC. It specifies CSVEDPSSGYEQYF.

The chain couples TRBV29-1 to TRBJ2-5; no firm D call. The V gene's germline CDR1 is SQVTM and CDR2 ANQGSEA. V was cut by 6 bases and J by 2 bases, with 10 bases left in between. The CDR3 has 12 amino acids. The CDR3 nucleotides read TGCAGCGTGCTCCCCGGACAAGAGACCCAGTACTTC. Translating it yields CSVLPGQETQYF. The full variable domain, rest sourced from reference TRBV29-1 and TRBJ2-5, is SAVISQKPSRDICQRGTSLTIQCQVDSQVTMMFWYRQQPGQSLTLIATANQGSEATYESGFVIDKFPISRPNLTFSTLTVSNMSPEDSSIYLCSVLPGQETQYFGPGTRLLVL.

The chain uses TRBV20-1 and TRBJ1-1, with 8 nucleotides matching TRBD1. This CDR3 comprises 19 residues. From germline, CDR1 is DFQATT and CDR2 SNEGSKA (reference sequence). Germline trimming cut 0 bases from V and 2 bases from J; bases unmatched to any gene: 17. The CDR3: CSARDIYLSLTGVNTEAFF. In DNA, the CDR3 is TGCAGTGCTAGAGATATCTACCTCTCTTTGACAGGGGTCAACACTGAAGCTTTCTTT.

This chain uses TRBV20-1 with TRBJ2-4, with 7 bases lining up with TRBD2. CDR1 is DFQATT and CDR2 is SNEGSKA in the germline V gene (reference sequence). J gave up 5 bases and V 3 bases, and 7 bases lay outside the gene matches. The CDR3 is made up of 14 amino acids. This chain's CDR3 is CSARRGLEENIQYF. For the CDR3, the DNA is TGCAGTGCTAGGCGGGGGTTGGAAGAAAACATTCAGTACTTC.

In its sample, this clonotype was seen once. The chain recombines TRBV12-3 or TRBV12-4 with TRBJ1-1, with D perhaps matching TRBD1 (6 bases). Trimming stripped 6 bases from V and 1 base from J, with 15 bases between. The CDR3 extends over 15 amino acids. The CDR3 here is CASSRTDSPNTEAFF. CDR3 in DNA: TGTGCCAGCAGCCGAACGGACAGCCCGAACACTGAAGCTTTCTTT.

This clonotype was seen only a few times. The V call is TRBV29-1, the J call TRBJ2-5; no reliable D call. V was trimmed by 4 bases and J by 1 base, leaving 7 bases between them. Germline V gene sequence: CDR1 SQVTM, CDR2 ANQGSEA. This CDR3 is 12 amino acids long. The CDR3 loop reads CSVVGSQETQYF. DNA of the CDR3: TGCAGCGTTGTGGGCAGCCAAGAGACCCAGTACTTC.

V and J are TRBV2 and TRBJ2-5; D call uncertain. The CDR3 spans 13 residues. Germline CDR1 is SNHLY and CDR2 is FYNNEI. The V and J ends lost 7 bases and 1 base respectively, with 10 bases between them. Here the CDR3 reads CASNLGFQETQYF. The CDR3 DNA sequence: TGTGCCAGCAATCTGGGGTTCCAAGAGACCCAGTACTTC. The whole variable domain, filled in from reference TRBV2 and TRBJ2-5, reads EPEVTQTPSHQVTQMGQEVILRCVPISNHLYFYWYRQILGQKVEFLVSFYNNEISEKSEIFDDQFSVERPDGSNFTLKIRSTKLEDSAMYFCASNLGFQETQYFGPGTRLLVL.

In its sample, this clonotype was seen a few times. At one end, the junction sequence differs from germline, possibly due to a read error. This chain connects TRBV7-3 to TRBJ2-3; D gene uncertain. CDR1 SGHTA and CDR2 FQGTGA come from the germline V gene. The CDR3 covers 13 residues. CDR3 coding DNA: TGTGTCAGCAGCTTCCCAGGCACGGATACGCAGTATTTT. As protein: CVSSFPGTDTQYF.

CDR3 protein: CSARDPGPDLNTEAFF. The CDR3 region has the DNA TGCAGTGCTAGAGATCCAGGGCCGGATTTGAACACTGAAGCTTTCTTT. The rearrangement links TRBV20-1 to TRBJ1-1; tentative D call: TRBD1 (5 bases). V shed 0 bases and J shed 0 bases, with 14 bases lying between them. Germline V CDR1 and CDR2: DFQATT, SNEGSKA (reference sequence). This CDR3 comprises 16 residues.

This clonotype was observed once. This chain uses TRBV3-1 with TRBJ1-2; D gene ambiguous. Trimming took off 3 bases at V and 6 bases at J, with 14 bases between the two ends. The CDR3 is made up of 14 amino acids. The germline V gene encodes CDR1 LGHDT and CDR2 YNNKEL (reference sequence). The CDR3 DNA sequence: TGTGCCAGCAGCCAGGGGATGGGGAGAAATGGCTACACCTTC. Translation gives CASSQGMGRNGYTF.